The 22 T cell receptor beta chains in this list originate from one sample, sequenced in a study of cytomegalovirus exposure and HLA in healthy donors. Researchers ran the PCR with 60 Vbeta and 13 Jbeta primers. Profiled with immunoSEQ multiplex PCR; TCRdb holds only in-frame clones, not every one. Of roughly 100,000 clones listed, around 60% were seen once; the top ten hold about 4.4%. What was sequenced was PBMCs. These receptors came from a human donor in good health.

In the case of this clone: An end of the junction differs from the germline gene, which may be a read error. V and J are TRBV19 and TRBJ2-2, with 9 positions matching TRBD1. Germline V lookup: CDR1 LNHDA, CDR2 SQIVND (reference sequence). The CDR3 consists of 16 residues. Here the CDR3 reads CASSIDGTGNTGEPFF. In DNA, the CDR3 is TGTGCCAGTAGTATAGATGGGACAGGGAACACCGGGGAGCCGTTTTTT.

The rearrangement uses TRBV7-7 and TRBJ2-7; possibly TRBD1 for D (5 bases). Deletions cut 1 base from V and 5 bases from J, with 9 bases between. The germline CDR1 and CDR2 sequences are SSHAT and FNYEAQ (reference sequence). CDR3 length: 13 amino acids. As DNA, the CDR3 is TGTGCCAGCAGCTTAGATAGGGGCGACGAGCAGTACTTC. Translated: CASSLDRGDEQYF.

The chain combines TRBV12-5 with TRBJ1-5; D is perhaps TRBD1 (5 bases). Germline V lookup: CDR1 LGHNT, CDR2 FRNRAP. The CDR3 is 17 amino acids. Trimming stripped 0 bases from V and 0 bases from J, with 12 bases between. The CDR3 loop is CASGLVGEGDSNQPQHF. The CDR3 nucleotides read TGTGCTAGTGGTTTGGTAGGGGAGGGAGATAGCAATCAGCCCCAGCATTTT.

The V and J genes are TRBV21-1 and TRBJ2-7; the table calls TRBD1, which could not be checked here. TRBV21-1 is noted as a pseudogene. The CDR3 is made up of 13 amino acids. The CDR3 nucleotides are TGTGCCAGCAGCAAAGATGGCCACTACGAGCAGTACTTC. Translating gives CASSKDGHYEQYF.

The chain links TRBV6-4 to TRBJ2-1, with 8 bases matching TRBD2. Germline CDR1 reads MRHNA; CDR2 reads SNTAGT. The CDR3 has 17 residues. J lost 4 bases, V lost 3 bases, and 11 bases had no gene match. The CDR3 DNA reads TGTGCCAGCAGTGAGCGTCCAACTAGCGGACTATACAATGAGCAGTTCTTC. Translation gives CASSERPTSGLYNEQFF.

The chain links TRBV7-8 to TRBJ2-1; TRBD2 matches 10 bases. CDR3 size: 17 residues. Germline V gene sequence: CDR1 SGHVS, CDR2 FQNEAQ. The junction had 11 bases not matched to a gene; V was cut back by 1 base and J by 8 bases. The CDR3 sequence: CASSLVGSGRPMHEQFF. In DNA form, the CDR3 reads TGTGCCAGCAGCTTAGTAGGTAGCGGGAGGCCCATGCATGAGCAGTTCTTC.

The genes are TRBV28 and TRBJ2-7; D is unclear. The CDR3 has 13 amino acids. CDR1 MDHEN and CDR2 SYDVKM come from the germline V gene. Trimming left V 3 bases short and J 10 bases short, with 16 bases between. Here the CDR3 reads CASSFPPAQEQYF. As DNA, the CDR3 is TGTGCCAGCAGTTTTCCCCCCGCGCAGGAACAGTACTTC. Filled out from reference TRBV28 and TRBJ2-7, the complete variable domain reads DVKVTQSSRYLVKRTGEKVFLECVQDMDHENMFWYRQDPGLGLRLIYFSYDVKMKEKGDIPEGYSVSREKKERFSLILESASTNQTSMYLCASSFPPAQEQYFGPGTRLTVT.

The CDR3 spells CASSYRQGSSYEQYF. The CDR3 DNA sequence: TGTGCCAGCAGCTACCGACAGGGGTCCTCCTACGAGCAGTACTTC. The rearrangement uses TRBV5-6 and TRBJ2-7, with 8 bases lining up with TRBD1. Germline V gene data show CDR1 as SGHDT and CDR2 as YYEEEE. The CDR3 has 15 residues. J gave up 0 bases and V 3 bases, and 5 bases lay outside the gene matches.

This clone has just a few counts. This sequence joins TRBV5-5 and TRBJ2-5, with 8 nucleotides matching TRBD2. The CDR3 length is 14 residues. Germline loops: CDR1 SGHKS, CDR2 YYEKEE (reference sequence). V shed 4 bases and J 5 bases; nucleotides not matched to a gene: 7. CDR3 residues: CASSNGLAAETQYF. CDR3 DNA sequence: TGTGCCAGCAGCAACGGACTAGCCGCTGAGACCCAGTACTTC. The full variable domain, with the rest looked up from reference TRBV5-5 and TRBJ2-5, is DAGVTQSPTHLIKTRGQQVTLRCSPISGHKSVSWYQQVLGQGPQFIFQYYEKEERGRGNFPDRFSARQFPNYSSELNVNALLLGDSALYLCASSNGLAAETQYFGPGTRLLVL.

This clone was counted between two and nine times. This chain links TRBV13 with TRBJ1-2; TRBD1 matches at 8 bases. The CDR3 is 15 amino acids. Germline V CDR1 and CDR2: PRHDT, FYEKMQ (reference sequence). V shed 0 bases and J 2 bases; nucleotides not matched to a gene: 2. The CDR3 DNA follows: TGTGCCAGCAGCTTAGGGACAGGGGAAAACTATGGCTACACCTTC. Residues: CASSLGTGENYGYTF.

J is TRBJ1-4 and V is TRBV5-4, with 7 bases fitting TRBD1. The CDR3 is 16 residues long. From germline, CDR1 is SGHNT and CDR2 YYREEE (reference sequence). V shed 4 bases and J 8 bases; nucleotides not matched to a gene: 14. The CDR3 nucleotides read TGTGCCAGCAGCAATGCAGCCCCGGGACAGTTAGAAAAACTGTTTTTT. Its protein product is CASSNAAPGQLEKLFF.

This sequence joins TRBV6-1 and TRBJ2-3; 13 nucleotides match TRBD2. Germline V gives CDR1 MNHNS, CDR2 SASEGT. CDR3 length: 15 amino acids. Trimming removed 5 bases from V and 5 bases from J; junction bases left unmatched: 4. The CDR3: CASSKGLAGEDTQYF. DNA of the CDR3: TGTGCCAGCAGTAAAGGACTAGCGGGGGAAGATACGCAGTATTTT.

This clone has just one count. This sequence joins TRBV29-1 and TRBJ1-1; D possibly corresponds to TRBD1 (5 bases). Per the germline V gene, CDR1 is SQVTM and CDR2 is ANQGSEA. The CDR3 is made up of 12 amino acids. The CDR3 here is CSARQGTTEAFF. CDR3 DNA: TGCAGTGCCCGGCAGGGTACTACTGAAGCTTTCTTT.

A note on this clone: The junction and the germline gene differ at one end; a read error may be behind it. The gene calls are TRBV7-7 and TRBJ2-1; 10 nucleotides agree with TRBD1. Germline V lookup: CDR1 SSHAT, CDR2 FNYEAQ (reference sequence). The CDR3 covers 20 residues. The CDR3 nucleotides read TGTGCTAGCAGCTTATCCCTCCGGGACAGGGGCTCAGGGTCCTACAATGAGCAGTTCTTC. Translation gives CASSLSLRDRGSGSYNEQFF.

The chain carries TRBV10-1 and TRBJ2-1; 13 bases agree with TRBD2. CDR1 WNHNN and CDR2 SYGVQD come from the germline V gene (reference sequence). This CDR3 is 14 amino acids long. J gave up 7 bases and V 4 bases, and 1 base lay outside the gene matches. CDR3 residues: CASSVTSGRNEQFF. CDR3 bases: TGCGCCAGCAGTGTGACTAGCGGGAGGAATGAGCAGTTCTTC.

V and J are TRBV27 and TRBJ1-2; TRBD1 matches at 10 bases. V lost 6 bases, J lost 6 bases, and 10 bases stayed unmatched. CDR1 and CDR2 from the germline V gene are MNHEY and SMNVEV (reference sequence). CDR3 length equals 15 residues. DNA of the CDR3: TGTGCCAGCAGCCGGGACAGGGGCCTTGGTGATGGCTACACCTTC. This codes for CASSRDRGLGDGYTF.

V gene TRBV19 combines with J gene TRBJ2-2; 7 bases match TRBD1. This CDR3 region has 15 residues. V trimming: 10 bases; J trimming: 5 bases; junction bases outside the gene matches: 13. In germline, CDR1 is LNHDA, CDR2 SQIVND (reference sequence). For the CDR3, the DNA is TGTGCCACAAAAAGACAGGGAAGAAGGACCGGGGAGCTGTTTTTT. Translated, it gives CATKRQGRRTGELFF.

This chain connects TRBV19 to TRBJ2-1; D possibly corresponds to TRBD2 (5 bases). The germline CDR1 and CDR2 sequences are LNHDA and SQIVND (reference sequence). The CDR3 sequence is 15 residues long. Trimming took 10 bases from V and 3 from J, leaving 19 bases between them. For the CDR3, the DNA is TGTGCCACCTCGAGCTCATCGGGGTACTACAATGAGCAGTTCTTC. Protein sequence: CATSSSSGYYNEQFF.

As DNA, the CDR3 is TGTGCCAGCAGCTCGAGCCCAGGGGGCGGGGACGAGCAGTACTTC. This sequence encodes CASSSSPGGGDEQYF. The chain combines TRBV7-6 with TRBJ2-5; TRBD1 matches at 8 bases. The J call may be mistaken, given a closer DNA end match to TRBJ2-7. The CDR3 is 15 amino acids. Germline CDR1 and CDR2: SGHVS and FNYEAQ.

This rearrangement joins TRBV9 to TRBJ2-1; D call uncertain. CDR3 length: 15 residues. In germline, CDR1 is SGDLS, CDR2 YYNGEE. With 3 bases removed from V and 5 bases from J, the gap between germline ends came to 15 bases. In DNA, the CDR3 is TGTGCCAGCAGCGCCTTGCCTATGTTGGACAATGAGCAGTTCTTC. Translation gives CASSALPMLDNEQFF.

This rearrangement joins TRBV28 to TRBJ1-4, with D uncertain. Trimming took off 3 bases at V and 13 bases at J, with 27 bases between the two ends. The CDR3 runs to 17 residues. The germline V gene encodes CDR1 MDHEN and CDR2 SYDVKM. CDR3 sequence reads: CASSFGRRKGGFSGLFF. The CDR3 DNA follows: TGTGCCAGCAGTTTTGGTCGAAGGAAAGGAGGTTTTAGTGGACTGTTTTTT.

V usage is TRBV30 and J usage is TRBJ2-1; D possibly corresponds to TRBD2 (6 bases). The CDR3 is 11 amino acids. The V end was cut by 5 bases, the J end by 7 bases, with 9 bases between. Germline V gene sequence: CDR1 GTSNPN, CDR2 SVGIG (reference sequence). In nucleotides, the CDR3 is TGTGCCTGGGGGCGGGGAAATGAGCAGTTCTTC. It translates to CAWGRGNEQFF. Variable domain in full (rest from reference TRBV30 and TRBJ2-1): SQTIHQWPATLVQPVGSPLSLECTVEGTSNPNLYWYRQAAGRGLQLLFYSVGIGQISSEVPQNLSASRPQDRQFILSSKKLLLSDSGFYLCAWGRGNEQFFGPGTRLTVL.